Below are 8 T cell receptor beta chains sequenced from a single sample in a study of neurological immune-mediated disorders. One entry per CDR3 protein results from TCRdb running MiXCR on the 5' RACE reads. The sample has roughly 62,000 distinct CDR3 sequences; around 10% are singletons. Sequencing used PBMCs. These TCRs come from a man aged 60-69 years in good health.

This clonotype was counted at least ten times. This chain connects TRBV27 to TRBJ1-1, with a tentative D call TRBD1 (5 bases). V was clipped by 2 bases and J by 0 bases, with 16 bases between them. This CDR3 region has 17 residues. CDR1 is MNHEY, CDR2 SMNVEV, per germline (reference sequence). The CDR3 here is CASSLRAGQTMNTEAFF. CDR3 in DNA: TGTGCCAGCAGTTTACGGGCAGGGCAAACGATGAACACTGAAGCTTTCTTT.

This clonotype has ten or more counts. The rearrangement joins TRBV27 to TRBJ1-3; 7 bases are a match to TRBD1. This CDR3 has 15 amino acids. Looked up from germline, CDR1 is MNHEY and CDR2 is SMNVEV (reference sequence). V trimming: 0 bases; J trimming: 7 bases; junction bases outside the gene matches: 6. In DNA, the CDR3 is TGTGCCAGCAGTTTATCAGTGGGCAGGGGGAACACCATATATTTT. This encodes CASSLSVGRGNTIYF.

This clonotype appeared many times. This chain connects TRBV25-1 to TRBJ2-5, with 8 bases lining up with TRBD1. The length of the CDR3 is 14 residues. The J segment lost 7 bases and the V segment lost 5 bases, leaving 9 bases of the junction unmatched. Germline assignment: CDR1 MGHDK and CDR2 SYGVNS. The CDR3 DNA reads TGTGCCAGCAGTAGACAGGGGACTTCAGTGACCCAGTACTTC. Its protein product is CASSRQGTSVTQYF. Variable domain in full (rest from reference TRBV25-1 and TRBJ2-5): EADIYQTPRYLVIGTGKKITLECSQTMGHDKMYWYQQDPGMELHLIHYSYGVNSTEKGDLSSESTVSRIRTEHFPLTLESARPSHTSQYLCASSRQGTSVTQYFGPGTRLLVL.

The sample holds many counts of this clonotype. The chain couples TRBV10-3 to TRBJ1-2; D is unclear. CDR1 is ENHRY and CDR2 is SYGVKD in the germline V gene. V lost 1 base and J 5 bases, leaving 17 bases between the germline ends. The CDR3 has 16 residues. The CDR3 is CAISEWSEDGRYGYTF. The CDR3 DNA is TGTGCCATCAGTGAGTGGTCGGAGGACGGAAGATATGGCTACACCTTC.

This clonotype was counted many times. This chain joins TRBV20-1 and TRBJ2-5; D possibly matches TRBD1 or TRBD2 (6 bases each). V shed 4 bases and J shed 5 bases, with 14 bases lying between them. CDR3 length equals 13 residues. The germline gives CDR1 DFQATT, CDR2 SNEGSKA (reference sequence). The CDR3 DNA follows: TGCAGTGCTAAGGGCAGGGGAGGCGAGACCCAGTACTTC. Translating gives CSAKGRGGETQYF.

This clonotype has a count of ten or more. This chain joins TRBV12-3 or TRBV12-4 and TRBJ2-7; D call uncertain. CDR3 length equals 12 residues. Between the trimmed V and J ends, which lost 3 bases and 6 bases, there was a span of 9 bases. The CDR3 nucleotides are TGTGCCAGCAGTTTGGGCCACGGCGAGCAGTACTTC. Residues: CASSLGHGEQYF.

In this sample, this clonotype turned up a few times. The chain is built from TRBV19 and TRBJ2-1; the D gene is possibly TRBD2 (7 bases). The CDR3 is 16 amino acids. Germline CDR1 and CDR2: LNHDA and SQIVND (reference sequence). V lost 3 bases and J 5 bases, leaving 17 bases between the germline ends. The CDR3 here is CASSIWLGGGNNEQFF. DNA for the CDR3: TGTGCCAGTAGTATCTGGCTGGGCGGGGGCAACAATGAGCAGTTCTTC.

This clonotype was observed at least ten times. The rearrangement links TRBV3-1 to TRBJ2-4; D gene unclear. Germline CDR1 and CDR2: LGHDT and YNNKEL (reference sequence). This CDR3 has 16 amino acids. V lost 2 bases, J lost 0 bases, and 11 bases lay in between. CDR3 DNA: TGTGCCAGCAGCCAACACGGAGCACTAGCCAAAAACATTCAGTACTTC. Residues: CASSQHGALAKNIQYF.